This TCR beta chain derives from a study of shared clonotypes between healthy human individuals. A split of CD4+ cells into CD45RA+ naive and CD45RA-negative memory subsets was performed. V was clipped by 5 bases and J by 0 bases, with 10 bases between them. Germline CDR1 reads MDHEN; CDR2 reads SYDVKM. The CDR3 length is 14 residues. Under the authors' procedure: As immunoSEQ supplied junction-only sequences (without quality scores), filtering differed. Only in-frame clones appear in the TCRdb table, and some are missing; sequencing was by immunoSEQ multiplex PCR. The V and J calls and clone size are taken from that table; D and trimming were inferred from the DNA. The data contain approximately 500,000 clones, 90% to 96% of them singletons.

The TCR sequence derives from a woman aged 25 to 39 in good health. Specimen: naive CD4+ T cells sorted from blood. The subset denotes: CD45RA+ positively selected. The chain joins TRBV28 to TRBJ1-1; no firm D call. The CDR3 DNA reads TGTGCCAGCAGTCCCAGGAGGGTGAACACTGAAGCTTTCTTT. This gives the protein CASSPRRVNTEAFF.